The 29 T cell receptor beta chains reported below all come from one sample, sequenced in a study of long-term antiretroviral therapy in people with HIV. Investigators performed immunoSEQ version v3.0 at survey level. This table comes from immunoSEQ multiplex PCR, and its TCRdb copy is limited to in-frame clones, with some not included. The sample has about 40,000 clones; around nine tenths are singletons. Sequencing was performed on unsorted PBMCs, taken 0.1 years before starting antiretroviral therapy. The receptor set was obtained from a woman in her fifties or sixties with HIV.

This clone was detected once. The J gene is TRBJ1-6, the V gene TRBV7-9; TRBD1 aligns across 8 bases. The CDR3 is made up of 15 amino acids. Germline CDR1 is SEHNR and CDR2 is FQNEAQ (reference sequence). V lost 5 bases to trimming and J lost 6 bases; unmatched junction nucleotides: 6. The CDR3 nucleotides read TGTGCCAGCAGCATAACCGACAGGGGTAATTCACCCCTCCACTTT. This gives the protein CASSITDRGNSPLHF.

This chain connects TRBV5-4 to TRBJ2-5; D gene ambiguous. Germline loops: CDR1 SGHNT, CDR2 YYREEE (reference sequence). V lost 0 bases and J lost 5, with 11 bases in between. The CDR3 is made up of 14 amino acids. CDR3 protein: CASSLDRVAETQYF. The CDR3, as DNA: TGTGCCAGCAGCTTGGATAGGGTTGCGGAGACCCAGTACTTC.

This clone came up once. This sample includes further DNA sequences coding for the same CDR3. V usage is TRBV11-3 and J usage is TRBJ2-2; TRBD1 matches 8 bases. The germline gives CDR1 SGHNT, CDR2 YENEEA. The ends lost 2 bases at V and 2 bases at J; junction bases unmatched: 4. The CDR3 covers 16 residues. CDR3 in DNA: TGTGCCAGCAGCTTATCCAGGGGGCTTAACACCGGGGAGCTGTTTTTT. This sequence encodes CASSLSRGLNTGELFF.

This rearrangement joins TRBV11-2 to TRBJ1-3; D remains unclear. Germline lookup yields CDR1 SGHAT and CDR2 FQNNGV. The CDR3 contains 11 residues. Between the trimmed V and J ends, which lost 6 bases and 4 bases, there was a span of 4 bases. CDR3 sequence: CASRFGNTIYF. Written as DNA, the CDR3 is TGTGCCAGCAGGTTCGGAAACACCATATATTTT.

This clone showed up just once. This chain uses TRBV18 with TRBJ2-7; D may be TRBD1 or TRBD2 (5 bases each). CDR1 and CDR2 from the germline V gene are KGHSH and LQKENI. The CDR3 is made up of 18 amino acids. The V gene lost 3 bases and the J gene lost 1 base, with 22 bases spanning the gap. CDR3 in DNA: TGTGCCAGCTCACCCGGGGCAGGGCCGAGCGGAGGTTCCTACGAGCAGTACTTC. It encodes CASSPGAGPSGGSYEQYF.

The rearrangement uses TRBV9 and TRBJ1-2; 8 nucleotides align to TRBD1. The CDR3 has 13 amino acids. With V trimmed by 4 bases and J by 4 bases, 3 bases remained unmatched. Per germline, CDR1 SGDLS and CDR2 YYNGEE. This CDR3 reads CASSQGAVYGYTF. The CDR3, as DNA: TGTGCCAGCAGCCAGGGGGCAGTCTATGGCTACACCTTC.

DNA for the CDR3: TGTGCCTGGAGTCTCAGGACAGGGTGGGGGGAGACCCAGTACTTC. Translating it yields CAWSLRTGWGETQYF. The chain recombines TRBV30 with TRBJ2-5; TRBD1 aligns across 8 bases. The CDR3 sequence is 15 residues long. V was pared by 2 bases and J by 5 bases, with 10 bases of the junction left unmatched. Looked up from germline, CDR1 is GTSNPN and CDR2 is SVGIG (reference sequence). Full variable domain (remainder filled in from reference TRBV30 and TRBJ2-5): SQTIHQWPATLVQPVGSPLSLECTVEGTSNPNLYWYRQAAGRGLQLLFYSVGIGQISSEVPQNLSASRPQDRQFILSSKKLLLSDSGFYLCAWSLRTGWGETQYFGPGTRLLVL.

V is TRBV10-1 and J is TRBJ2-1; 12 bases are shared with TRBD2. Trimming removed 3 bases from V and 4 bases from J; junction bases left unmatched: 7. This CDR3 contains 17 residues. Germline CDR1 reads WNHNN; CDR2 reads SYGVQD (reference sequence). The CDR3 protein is CASSDFELAGGYNEQFF. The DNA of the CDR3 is TGCGCCAGCAGTGACTTTGAGCTAGCGGGGGGGTACAATGAGCAGTTCTTC.

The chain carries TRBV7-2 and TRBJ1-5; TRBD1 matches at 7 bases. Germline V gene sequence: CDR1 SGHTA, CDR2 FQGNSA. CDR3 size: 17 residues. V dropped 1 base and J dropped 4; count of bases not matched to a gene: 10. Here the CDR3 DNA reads TGTGCCAGCAGCTTAGTGGCAGGGGGTAGTTTTAATCAGCCCCAGCATTTT. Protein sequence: CASSLVAGGSFNQPQHF.

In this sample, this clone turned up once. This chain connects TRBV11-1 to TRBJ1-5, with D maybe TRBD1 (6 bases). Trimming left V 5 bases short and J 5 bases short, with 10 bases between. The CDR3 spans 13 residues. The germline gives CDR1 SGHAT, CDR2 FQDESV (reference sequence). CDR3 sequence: CASSLRTDQPQHF. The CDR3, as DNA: TGTGCCAGCAGCCTCAGGACAGATCAGCCCCAGCATTTT. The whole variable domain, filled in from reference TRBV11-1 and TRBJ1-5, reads EAEVAQSPRYKITEKSQAVAFWCDPISGHATLYWYRQILGQGPELLVQFQDESVVDDSQLPKDRFSAERLKGVDSTLKIQPAELGDSAMYLCASSLRTDQPQHFGDGTRLSIL.

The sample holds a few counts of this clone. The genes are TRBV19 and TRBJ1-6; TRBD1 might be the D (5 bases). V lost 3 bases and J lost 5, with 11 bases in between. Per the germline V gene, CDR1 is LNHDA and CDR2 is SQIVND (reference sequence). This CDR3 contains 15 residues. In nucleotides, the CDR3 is TGTGCCAGTAGTATCGGGGGGATCAATAATTCACCCCTCCACTTT. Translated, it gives CASSIGGINNSPLHF.

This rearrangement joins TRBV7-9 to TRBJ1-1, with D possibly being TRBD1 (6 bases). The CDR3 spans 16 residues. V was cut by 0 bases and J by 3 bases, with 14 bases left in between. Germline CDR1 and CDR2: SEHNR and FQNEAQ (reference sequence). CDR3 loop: CASSLAGGAPYTEAFF. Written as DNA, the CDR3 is TGTGCCAGCAGCTTAGCGGGGGGCGCCCCTTACACTGAAGCTTTCTTT.

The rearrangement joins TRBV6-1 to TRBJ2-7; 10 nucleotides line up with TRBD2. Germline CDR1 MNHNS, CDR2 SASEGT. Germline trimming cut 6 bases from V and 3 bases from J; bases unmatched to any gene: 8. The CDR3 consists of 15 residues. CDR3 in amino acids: CASSVPLAGGYEQYF. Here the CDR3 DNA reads TGTGCCAGCAGCGTACCTTTAGCGGGGGGCTACGAGCAGTACTTC.

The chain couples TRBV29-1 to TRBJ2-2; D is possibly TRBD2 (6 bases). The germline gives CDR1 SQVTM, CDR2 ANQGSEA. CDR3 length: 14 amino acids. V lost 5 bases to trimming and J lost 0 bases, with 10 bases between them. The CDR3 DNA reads TGCAGCGTTCGGAGCGGGCCGAACACCGGGGAGCTGTTTTTT. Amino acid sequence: CSVRSGPNTGELFF.

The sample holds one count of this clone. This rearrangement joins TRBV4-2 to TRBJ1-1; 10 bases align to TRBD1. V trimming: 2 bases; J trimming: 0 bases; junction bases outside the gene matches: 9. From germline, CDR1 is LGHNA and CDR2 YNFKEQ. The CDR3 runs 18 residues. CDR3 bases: TGTGCCAGCAGCCAAAACTACCCGGGACAGGGGATGAACACTGAAGCTTTCTTT. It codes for CASSQNYPGQGMNTEAFF.

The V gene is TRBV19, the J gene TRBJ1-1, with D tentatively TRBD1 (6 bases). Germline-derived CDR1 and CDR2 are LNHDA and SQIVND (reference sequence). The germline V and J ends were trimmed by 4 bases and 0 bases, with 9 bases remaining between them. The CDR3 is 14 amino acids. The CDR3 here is CASSTGQLNTEAFF. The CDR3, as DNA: TGTGCCAGTAGTACCGGACAGCTGAACACTGAAGCTTTCTTT.

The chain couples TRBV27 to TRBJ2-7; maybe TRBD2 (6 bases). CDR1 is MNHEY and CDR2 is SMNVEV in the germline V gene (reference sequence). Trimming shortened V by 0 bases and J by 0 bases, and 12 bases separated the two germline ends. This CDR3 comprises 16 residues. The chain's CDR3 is CASSLSGTGGSYEQYF. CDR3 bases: TGTGCCAGCAGTTTATCGGGGACCGGGGGCTCCTACGAGCAGTACTTC.

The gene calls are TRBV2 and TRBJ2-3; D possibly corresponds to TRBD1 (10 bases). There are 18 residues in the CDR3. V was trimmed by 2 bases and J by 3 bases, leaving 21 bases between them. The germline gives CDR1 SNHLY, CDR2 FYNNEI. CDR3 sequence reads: CASSELRGGTGVTDTQYF. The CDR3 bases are TGTGCCAGCAGTGAATTGCGGGGGGGGACAGGGGTAACAGATACGCAGTATTTT.

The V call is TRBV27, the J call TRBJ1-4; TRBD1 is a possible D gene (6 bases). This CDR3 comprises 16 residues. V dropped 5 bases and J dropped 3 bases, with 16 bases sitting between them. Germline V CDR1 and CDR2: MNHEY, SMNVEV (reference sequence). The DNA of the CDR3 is TGTGCCAGCAGTAAAATACAGGGTGGGGCTAATGAAAAACTGTTTTTT. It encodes CASSKIQGGANEKLFF.

CDR3 sequence reads: CASSPTGTEAFF. CDR3 coding DNA: TGCGCCAGCAGCCCGACGGGTACTGAAGCTTTCTTT. V gene TRBV5-1 combines with J gene TRBJ1-1; D remains unclear. The CDR3 is 12 residues long. Between the trimmed V and J ends, which lost 4 bases and 5 bases, there was a span of 9 bases. CDR1 and CDR2 (germline): SGHRS, YFSETQ.

The CDR3 DNA is TGTGCCAGCAGCTTAGTCCCGGGTTCCTACAATGAGCAGTTCTTC. The encoded protein is CASSLVPGSYNEQFF. This chain uses TRBV7-2 with TRBJ2-1; D remains unclear. The germline V and J ends were trimmed by 1 base and 1 base, with 8 bases remaining between them. This CDR3 has 15 amino acids. Germline V gives CDR1 SGHTA, CDR2 FQGNSA.

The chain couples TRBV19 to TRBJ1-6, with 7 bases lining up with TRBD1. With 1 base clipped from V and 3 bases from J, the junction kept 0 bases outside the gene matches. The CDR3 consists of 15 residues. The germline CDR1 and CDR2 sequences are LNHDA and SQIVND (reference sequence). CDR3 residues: CASSIAGGYNSPLHF. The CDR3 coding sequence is TGTGCCAGTAGTATAGCAGGGGGCTATAATTCACCCCTCCACTTT. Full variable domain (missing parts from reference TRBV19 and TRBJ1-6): DGGITQSPKYLFRKEGQNVTLSCEQNLNHDAMYWYRQDPGQGLRLIYYSQIVNDFQKGDIAEGYSVSREKKESFPLTVTSAQKNPTAFYLCASSIAGGYNSPLHFGNGTRLTVT.

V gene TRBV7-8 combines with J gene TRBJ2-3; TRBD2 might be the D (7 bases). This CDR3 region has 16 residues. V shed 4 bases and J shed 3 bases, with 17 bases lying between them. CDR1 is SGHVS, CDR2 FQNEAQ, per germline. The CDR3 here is CASSWGAAGPTDTQYF. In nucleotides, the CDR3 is TGTGCCAGCAGCTGGGGGGCAGCGGGGCCTACAGATACGCAGTATTTT.

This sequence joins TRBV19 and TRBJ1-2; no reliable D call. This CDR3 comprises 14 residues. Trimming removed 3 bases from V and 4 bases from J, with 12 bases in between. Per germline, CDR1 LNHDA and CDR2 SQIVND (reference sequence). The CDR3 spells CASSIGWETYGYTF. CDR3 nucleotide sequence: TGTGCCAGTAGTATTGGGTGGGAGACCTATGGCTACACCTTC.

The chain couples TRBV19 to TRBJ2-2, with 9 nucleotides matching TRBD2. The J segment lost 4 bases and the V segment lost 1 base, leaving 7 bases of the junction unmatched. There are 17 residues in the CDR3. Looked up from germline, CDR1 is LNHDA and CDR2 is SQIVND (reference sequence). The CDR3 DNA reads TGTGCCAGTAGTATAGCTAGCGGGGCCCGGGGCACCGGGGAGCTGTTTTTT. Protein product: CASSIASGARGTGELFF.

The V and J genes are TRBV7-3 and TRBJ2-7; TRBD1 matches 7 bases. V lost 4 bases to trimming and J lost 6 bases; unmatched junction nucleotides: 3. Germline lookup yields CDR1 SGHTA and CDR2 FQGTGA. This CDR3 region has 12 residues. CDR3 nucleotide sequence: TGTGCCAGCAGCTCGACAGGGCTCGAGCAGTACTTC. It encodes CASSSTGLEQYF.

The chain's CDR3 is CASSQVAEHNTEAFF. CDR3 sequence (DNA): TGTGCCAGCAGCCAAGTGGCAGAACATAACACTGAAGCTTTCTTT. The V and J genes are TRBV4-2 and TRBJ1-1; no reliable D call. This CDR3 spans 15 amino acids. The V end was cut by 1 base, the J end by 2 bases, with 11 bases between. Germline assignment: CDR1 LGHNA and CDR2 YNFKEQ.

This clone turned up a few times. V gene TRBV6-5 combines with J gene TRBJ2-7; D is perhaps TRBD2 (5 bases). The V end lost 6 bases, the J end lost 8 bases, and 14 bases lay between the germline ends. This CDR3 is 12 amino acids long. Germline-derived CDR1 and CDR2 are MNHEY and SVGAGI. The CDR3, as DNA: TGTGCCAGCAGAAGCCCGGTAGCGCAGCAGTACTTC. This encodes CASRSPVAQQYF.

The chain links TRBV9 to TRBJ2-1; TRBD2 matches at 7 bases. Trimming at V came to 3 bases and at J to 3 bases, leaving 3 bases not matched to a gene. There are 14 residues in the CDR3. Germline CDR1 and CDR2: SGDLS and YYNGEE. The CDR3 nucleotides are TGTGCCAGCAGCGGCGGGGGAGGCTACAATGAGCAGTTCTTC. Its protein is CASSGGGGYNEQFF.